These T cell receptor beta chains were read from a single sample in a study of cytomegalovirus exposure and HLA in healthy donors. Profiling relied on immunoSEQ multiplex PCR, and the TCRdb table lists in-frame clones only, not all of them. Of approximately 220,000 clones listed, over 80% are singletons. The sequenced sample consisted of PBMCs. The origin of the receptors is a woman aged 25 to 45 in good health and CMV-seropositive. Each CDR3 is given with its conserved first and last residue. A D gene is named only where the DNA matches it firmly. Clone size is stated in some rows and not others, as once, few, many or a class when expanded.

v_gene,d_gene,j_gene,abundance,CDR3nt,CDR3aa
TRBV6-5,-,TRBJ2-1,-,TGTGCCAGCAGTTACGTAGCGTTAGGAAGCAATGAGCAGTTCTTC,CASSYVALGSNEQFF
TRBV6-1,-,TRBJ2-2,few,TGTGCCAGCACAGAGAACACCGGGGAGCTGTTTTTT,CASTENTGELFF
TRBV15,-,TRBJ1-3,once,TGTGCCACCAGCAGAAGAACTGGGACGGGTGATTTCTCTGGAAACACCATATATTTT,CATSRRTGTGDFSGNTIYF
TRBV7-2,-,TRBJ2-5,-,TGTGCCAGCAGCTACCGACAGCAAGAGACCCAGTACTTC,CASSYRQQETQYF
TRBV7-3,-,TRBJ1-5,-,TGTGCCAATCGGCGGCAGGATAGCAATCAGCCCCAGCATTTT,CANRRQDSNQPQHF
TRBV29-1,-,TRBJ2-5,-,TGCAGCGTCAATGTTAGGGGGGCCCAAGAGACCCAGTACTTC,CSVNVRGAQETQYF
TRBV28,-,TRBJ2-1,-,TGTGCCAGCAGTTCCCCCAGGGAAAGGAATGAGCAGTTCTTC,CASSSPRERNEQFF
TRBV5-6,-,TRBJ2-2,once,TGTGCCAGCAGCCCACCTCATGTGGGGGAGCTGTTTTTT,CASSPPHVGELFF
TRBV2,TRBD2,TRBJ2-1,-,TGTGCCAGCAGCGAGGCCGGGACTAAGATATATGAGCAGTTCTTC,CASSEAGTKIYEQFF
TRBV5-4,-,TRBJ1-2,-,TGTGCCAGCAGTACGTTTGGTGGATTCAATGGCTACACCTTC,CASSTFGGFNGYTF
TRBV18,-,TRBJ2-6,once,TGTGCCAGCTCACCACAGGACTCTGGGGCCAACGTCCTGACTTTC,CASSPQDSGANVLTF
TRBV4-3,-,TRBJ2-1,-,TGCGCCAGCAGCCAAGAGATTATAGGTTCTTACAATGAGCAGTTCTTC,CASSQEIIGSYNEQFF
TRBV7-8,TRBD1,TRBJ2-7,-,TGTGCCAGCAGCTCAAGGACAGGGCCGCTCTACGAGCAGTACTTC,CASSSRTGPLYEQYF
TRBV10-3,-,TRBJ1-2,-,TGTGCCATCAGTGAGGGGAACTATGGCTACACCTTC,CAISEGNYGYTF
TRBV10-3,-,TRBJ2-5,-,TGTGCCATCAGTGACGGGGAAGGCGTAGAGACCCAGTACTTC,CAISDGEGVETQYF
TRBV29-1,-,TRBJ2-1,-,TGCAGCGCCTTGTACAATGAGCAGTTCTTC,CSALYNEQFF
TRBV6-1,-,TRBJ2-7,once,TGTGCCAGCAGTGAAACGGTTCCCTACGAGCAGTACTTC,CASSETVPYEQYF
TRBV9,-,TRBJ2-1,few,TGTGCCAGCAAGGGAGGGGGGGCGGCTGAGCAGTTCTTC,CASKGGGAAEQFF
TRBV27,TRBD1,TRBJ1-3,-,TGTGCCAGCAGTTTAGGGACAGGCTCTGGAAACACCATATATTTT,CASSLGTGSGNTIYF
TRBV4-3,-,TRBJ2-7,-,TGCGCCAGCAGCCAACAGACTGGATACTACGAGCAGTACTTC,CASSQQTGYYEQYF
TRBV4-1,TRBD1,TRBJ2-7,once,TGCGCCAGCAGCCAAGGCCGCGACAGGGGGTACGAGCAGTACTTC,CASSQGRDRGYEQYF
TRBV5-1,-,TRBJ2-7,-,TGCGCCAGCAGCTTGGGGGATAAGCAGTACTTC,CASSLGDKQYF
TRBV30,TRBD1,TRBJ1-4,-,TGTGCCGCGACAGGGGGTGATACAACTAATGAAAAACTGTTTTTT,CAATGGDTTNEKLFF
TRBV6-6,TRBD1,TRBJ1-1,-,TGTGCCAGCAGAGAGGGGACAGTCCCAGCTTTCTTT,CASREGTVPAFF
TRBV27,TRBD2,TRBJ2-7,-,TGTGCCAGCAGTCCCCGCCAGCGGGGACCCTACGAGCAGTACTTC,CASSPRQRGPYEQYF
TRBV30,TRBD2,TRBJ2-2,-,TGTGCCTGGAGTGGGGGCGGGAGGTACACCGGGGAGCTGTTTTTT,CAWSGGGRYTGELFF
TRBV30,-,TRBJ2-6,-,TGTGCCTGGACCCCTGGGCACTACTCCCCGTCCTCCTCTGGGGCCAACGTCCTGACTTTC,CAWTPGHYSPSSSGANVLTF
TRBV6-1,-,TRBJ2-7,-,TGTGCCAGCAGTGAAGGTGACAGAGCCTACGAGCAGTACTTC,CASSEGDRAYEQYF
TRBV15,-,TRBJ2-1,-,TGTGCCACCGCCGTAGGGAACTACAATGAGCAGTTCTTC,CATAVGNYNEQFF
TRBV30,-,TRBJ2-2,-,TGTGCCTGGAGAGGACCAGGGGACAACACCGGGGAGCTGTTTTTT,CAWRGPGDNTGELFF
TRBV6-1,-,TRBJ1-3,few,TGTGCCAGCAGCTATTCAGACAGCTCTGGAAACACCATATATTTT,CASSYSDSSGNTIYF
TRBV5-5,TRBD1,TRBJ1-1,few,TGTGCCAGCAGCGCGGAACAGGGGGCCTGGGACACTGAAGCTTTCTTT,CASSAEQGAWDTEAFF
TRBV9,TRBD1,TRBJ1-5,once,TGTGCCAGCAGCGTAGATGCAGGGGGCTACCAGCCCCAGCATTTT,CASSVDAGGYQPQHF
TRBV27,-,TRBJ1-1,-,TGTGCCAGCAGTTTGCAGGGCCCCTCTGAAGCTTTCTTT,CASSLQGPSEAFF
TRBV5-1,-,TRBJ1-1,-,TGCGCCAGCAGCCCGGCCGGGAGGCAGACTGAAGCTTTCTTT,CASSPAGRQTEAFF
TRBV2,-,TRBJ2-2,-,TGTGCCAGGAGACCAGGTCCGAACACCGGGGAGCTGTTTTTT,CARRPGPNTGELFF
TRBV10-3,-,TRBJ1-4,-,TGTGCCATCAGTGAGTCGAAGGTTGGTCGGATGAATGAAAAACTGTTTTTT,CAISESKVGRMNEKLFF